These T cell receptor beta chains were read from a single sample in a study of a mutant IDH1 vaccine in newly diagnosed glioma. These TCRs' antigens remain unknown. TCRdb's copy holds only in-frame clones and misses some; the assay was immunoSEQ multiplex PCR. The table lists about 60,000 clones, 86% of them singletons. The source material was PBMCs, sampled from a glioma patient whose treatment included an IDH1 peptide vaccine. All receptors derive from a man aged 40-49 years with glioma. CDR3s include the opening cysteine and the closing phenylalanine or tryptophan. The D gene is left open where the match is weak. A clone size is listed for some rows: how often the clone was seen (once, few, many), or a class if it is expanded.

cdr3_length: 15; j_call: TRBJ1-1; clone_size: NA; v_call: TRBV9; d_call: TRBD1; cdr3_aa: CASSVGGGGNTEAFF
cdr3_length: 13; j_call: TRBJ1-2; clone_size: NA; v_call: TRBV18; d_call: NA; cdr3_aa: CASSPDRLYGYTF
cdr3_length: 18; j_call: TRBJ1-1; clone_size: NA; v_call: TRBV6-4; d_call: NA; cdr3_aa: CASSDSIGAGRRNTEAFF
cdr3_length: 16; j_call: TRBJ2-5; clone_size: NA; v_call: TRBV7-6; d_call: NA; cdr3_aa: CASSFGLGQAGETQYF
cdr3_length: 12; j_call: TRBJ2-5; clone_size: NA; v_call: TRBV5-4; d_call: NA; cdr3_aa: CASSFPSETQYF
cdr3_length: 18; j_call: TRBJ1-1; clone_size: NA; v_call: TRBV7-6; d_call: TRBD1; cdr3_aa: CASSLANPGQGAFTEAFF
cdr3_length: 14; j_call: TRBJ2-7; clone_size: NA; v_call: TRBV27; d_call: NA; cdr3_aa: CASRLTEFYVEQYF
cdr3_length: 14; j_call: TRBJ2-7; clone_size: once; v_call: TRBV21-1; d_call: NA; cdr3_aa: CASSRDRRYYEQYF
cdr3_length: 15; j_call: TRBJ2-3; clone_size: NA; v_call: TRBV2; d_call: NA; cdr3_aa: CASSKGVALEDTQYF
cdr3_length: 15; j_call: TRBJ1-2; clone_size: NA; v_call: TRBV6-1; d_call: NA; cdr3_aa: CASSEGQAFKYGYTF
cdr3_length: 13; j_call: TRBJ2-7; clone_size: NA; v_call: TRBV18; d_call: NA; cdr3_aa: CASSPRLGYEQYF
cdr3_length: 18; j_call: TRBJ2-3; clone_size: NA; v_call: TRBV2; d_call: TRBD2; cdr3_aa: CASGASSGMVIRTDTQYF
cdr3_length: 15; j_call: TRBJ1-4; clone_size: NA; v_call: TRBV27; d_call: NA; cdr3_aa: CASSRGRVGNEKLFF
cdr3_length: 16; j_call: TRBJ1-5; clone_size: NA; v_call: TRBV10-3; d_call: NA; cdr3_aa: CAISTDTSYSNQPQHF
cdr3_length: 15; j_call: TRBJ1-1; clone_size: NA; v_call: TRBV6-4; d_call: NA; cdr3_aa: CASSDSPGENTEAFF
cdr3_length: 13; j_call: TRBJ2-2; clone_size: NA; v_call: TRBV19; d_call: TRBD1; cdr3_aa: CASRTGWNGELFF
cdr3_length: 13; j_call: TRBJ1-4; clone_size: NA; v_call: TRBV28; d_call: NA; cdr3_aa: CASSESFNEKLFF
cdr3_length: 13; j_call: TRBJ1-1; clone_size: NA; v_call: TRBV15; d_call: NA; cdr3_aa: CATSRVGGTEAFF
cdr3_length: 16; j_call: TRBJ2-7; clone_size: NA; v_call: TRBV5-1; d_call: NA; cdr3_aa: CASSLWLYGLSNEQYF
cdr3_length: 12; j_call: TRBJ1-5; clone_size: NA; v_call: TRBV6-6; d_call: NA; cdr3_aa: CASSPDVYGQHF
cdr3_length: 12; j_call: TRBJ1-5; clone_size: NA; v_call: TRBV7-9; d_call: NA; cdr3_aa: CASSLASQPQHF
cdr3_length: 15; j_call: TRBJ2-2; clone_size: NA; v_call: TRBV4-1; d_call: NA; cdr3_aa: CASNHGGWGTGELFF
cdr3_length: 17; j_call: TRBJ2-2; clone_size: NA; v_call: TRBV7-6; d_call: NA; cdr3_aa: CASSLVSHNANTGELFF
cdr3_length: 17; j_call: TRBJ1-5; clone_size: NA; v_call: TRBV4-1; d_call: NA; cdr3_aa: CASSQGARPYSNQPQHF
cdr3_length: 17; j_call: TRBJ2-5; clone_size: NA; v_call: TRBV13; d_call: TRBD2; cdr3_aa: CASSQGPLAGPQETQYF
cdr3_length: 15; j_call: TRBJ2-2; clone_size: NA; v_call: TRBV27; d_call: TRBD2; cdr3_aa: CASSPLAGVHGELFF
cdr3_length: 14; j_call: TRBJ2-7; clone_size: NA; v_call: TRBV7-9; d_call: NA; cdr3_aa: CASSSAGWGYEQYF
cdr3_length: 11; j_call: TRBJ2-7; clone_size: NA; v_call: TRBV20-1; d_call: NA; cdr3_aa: CSAREQLEQYF
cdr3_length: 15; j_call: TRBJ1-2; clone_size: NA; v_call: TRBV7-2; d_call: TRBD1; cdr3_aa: CASSSGQARYYGYTF
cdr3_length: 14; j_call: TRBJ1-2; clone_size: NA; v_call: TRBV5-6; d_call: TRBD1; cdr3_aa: CASSPTGANYGYTF
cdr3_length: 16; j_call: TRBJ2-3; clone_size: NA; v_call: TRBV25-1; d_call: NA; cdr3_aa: CASSEIGSLSTDTQYF
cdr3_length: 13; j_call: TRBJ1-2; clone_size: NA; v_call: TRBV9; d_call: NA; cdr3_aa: CASSTQGSGGYTF
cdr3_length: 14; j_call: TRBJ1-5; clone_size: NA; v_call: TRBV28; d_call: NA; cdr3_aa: CASSPGGGNQPQHF
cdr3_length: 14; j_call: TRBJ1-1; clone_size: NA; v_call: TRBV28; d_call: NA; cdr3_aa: CASSQSGFMTEAFF
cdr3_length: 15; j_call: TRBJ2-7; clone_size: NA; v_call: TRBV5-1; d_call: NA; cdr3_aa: CASSFGLRSSYEQYF
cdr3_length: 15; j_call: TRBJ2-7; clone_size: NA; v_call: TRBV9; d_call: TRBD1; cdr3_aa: CASSSSGTDTYEQYF
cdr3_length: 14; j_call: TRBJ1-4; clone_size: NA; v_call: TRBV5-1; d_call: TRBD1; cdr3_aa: CASSEQGAGEKLFF
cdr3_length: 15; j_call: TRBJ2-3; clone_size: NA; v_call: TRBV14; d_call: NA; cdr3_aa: CASSSGVLLTDTQYF
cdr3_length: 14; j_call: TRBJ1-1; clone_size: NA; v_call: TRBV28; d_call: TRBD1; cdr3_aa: CASRSGGTNTEAFF
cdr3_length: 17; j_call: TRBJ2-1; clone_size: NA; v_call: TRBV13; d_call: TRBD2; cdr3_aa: CASSPSATSGRGYEQFF
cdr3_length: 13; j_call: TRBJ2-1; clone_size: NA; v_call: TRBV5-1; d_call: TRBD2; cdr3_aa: CEPTSGRGDEQFF
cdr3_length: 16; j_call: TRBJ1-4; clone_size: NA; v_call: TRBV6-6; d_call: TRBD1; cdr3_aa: CASRASGGATNEKLFF
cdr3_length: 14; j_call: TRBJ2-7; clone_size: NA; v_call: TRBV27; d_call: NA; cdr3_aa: CASSLTGSHYEQYF
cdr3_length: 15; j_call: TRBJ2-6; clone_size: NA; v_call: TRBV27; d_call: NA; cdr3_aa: CASSLLSSGANVLTF
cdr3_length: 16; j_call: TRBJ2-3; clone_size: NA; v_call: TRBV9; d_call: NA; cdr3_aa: CASSEGRATLTDTQYF
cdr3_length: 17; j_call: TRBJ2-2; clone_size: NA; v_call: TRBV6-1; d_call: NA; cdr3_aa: CASSAPLPGTLTGELFF
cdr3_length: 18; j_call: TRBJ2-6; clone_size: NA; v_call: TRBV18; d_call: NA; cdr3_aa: CASSRDPGFVSGANVLTF
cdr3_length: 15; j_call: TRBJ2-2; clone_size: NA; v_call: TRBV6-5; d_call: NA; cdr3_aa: CASSTPTSPPGELFF
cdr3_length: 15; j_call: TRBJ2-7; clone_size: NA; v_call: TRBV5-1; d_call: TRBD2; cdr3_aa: CASSLVTATSEEQYF
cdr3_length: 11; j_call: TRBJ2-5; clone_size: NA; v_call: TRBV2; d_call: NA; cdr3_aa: CASSSSETQYF
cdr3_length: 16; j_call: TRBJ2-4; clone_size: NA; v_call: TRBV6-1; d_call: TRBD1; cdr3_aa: CASSDEGTGGGNIQYF
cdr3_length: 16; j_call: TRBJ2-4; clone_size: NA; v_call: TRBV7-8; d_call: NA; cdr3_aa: CASSIIQGRFENIQYF
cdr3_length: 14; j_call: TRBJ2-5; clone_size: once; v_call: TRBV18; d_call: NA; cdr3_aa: CASSLARGQETQYF